This entry concerns a single T cell receptor (beta chain). As handled by the study authors: Using reference gene primer amplification, nucleated cell counts were estimated. Some clones are missing from TCRdb's copy, which holds only in-frame ones; the method was immunoSEQ multiplex PCR. V and J calls and clone size are those listed in that table; D and trimming were worked out from the DNA. The data hold about 72,000 clones, with less than 95% observed a single time. The record originates from a study of blood T cell repertoires in COVID-19. Study-level information: The United States, Italy and Spain were the sources of the acute and convalescent COVID-19 samples. T cells, B-cell-depleted T cells, or PBMCs supplied cDNA or gDNA.

Sequences were obtained from peripheral blood. The TCR comes from a woman aged 55-75 years with active COVID-19.

The chain's CDR3 is CASSSSGTNTGELFF. The DNA of the CDR3 is TGCGCCAGCAGCTCAAGCGGGACGAACACCGGGGAGCTGTTTTTT. The V gene is TRBV4-1, the J gene TRBJ2-2; 7 nucleotides line up with TRBD2. Germline V gene sequence: CDR1 MGHRA, CDR2 YSYEKL. The length of the CDR3 is 15 residues. V shed 5 bases and J 0 bases; nucleotides not matched to a gene: 3.